What follows are 30 T cell receptor beta chains derived from one specimen sequenced in a study of T cells in localized non-small cell lung cancer. TCRdb's copy holds only in-frame clones and misses some; the assay was immunoSEQ multiplex PCR. The data hold 48,000 or so clones, with more than 80% observed a single time. Here the sequenced sample was peripheral blood, taken before any cancer treatment. The receptors here all came from a male donor older than 55 with stage III squamous cell lung carcinoma.

This sequence joins TRBV5-4 and TRBJ2-3; D gene ambiguous. V lost 0 bases to trimming and J lost 0 bases, with 2 bases between them. CDR3 length: 13 residues. Germline values: CDR1 SGHNT, CDR2 YYREEE (reference sequence). DNA for the CDR3: TGTGCCAGCAGCTTGGACAGCACAGATACGCAGTATTTT. Residues: CASSLDSTDTQYF.

The chain recombines TRBV6-7 with TRBJ1-1, with D tentatively TRBD1 (5 bases). TRBV6-7 is sorted into the ORF group, with uncertain function. This CDR3 contains 15 residues. Trimming removed 2 bases at V and 7 bases at J, with 17 bases between. The CDR3 spells CASSYPPTAGFEAFF. The CDR3 region has the DNA TGTGCCAGCAGTTACCCCCCGACAGCTGGCTTTGAAGCTTTCTTT.

V usage is TRBV5-6 and J usage is TRBJ2-1; 11 nucleotides agree with TRBD2. CDR3 length equals 15 residues. Germline V gives CDR1 SGHDT, CDR2 YYEEEE. The J segment lost 6 bases and the V segment lost 2 bases, leaving 4 bases of the junction unmatched. CDR3 bases: TGTGCCAGCAGCTTCCGGACTAGCGGGCCCAATGAGCAGTTCTTC. Its protein is CASSFRTSGPNEQFF.

V gene TRBV9 combines with J gene TRBJ1-4, with D possibly being TRBD1 (5 bases). Per germline, CDR1 SGDLS and CDR2 YYNGEE. CDR3 length equals 15 residues. V was trimmed by 0 bases and J by 3 bases, leaving 9 bases between them. CDR3 coding DNA: TGTGCCAGCAGCGTAGCTCCGGGGGCTAATGAAAAACTGTTTTTT. Its translation is CASSVAPGANEKLFF.

The chain uses TRBV9 and TRBJ2-6, with unresolved D. V lost 0 bases, J lost 0 bases, and 19 bases lay in between. The germline V gene has CDR1 SGDLS and CDR2 YYNGEE. This CDR3 contains 20 residues. CDR3 nucleotides: TGTGCCAGCAGCGTAGGTCGAAGGAACCTTACTCACTCTGGGGCCAACGTCCTGACTTTC. It codes for CASSVGRRNLTHSGANVLTF.

The gene calls are TRBV5-1 and TRBJ2-3; 14 bases are shared with TRBD2. Looked up from germline, CDR1 is SGHRS and CDR2 is YFSETQ. Unmatched junction bases numbered 4, after V lost 0 bases and J lost 4 bases. The CDR3 has 17 residues. CDR3 residues: CASSLGLAGGPPDTQYF. CDR3 bases: TGCGCCAGCAGCTTGGGACTAGCGGGAGGGCCTCCAGATACGCAGTATTTT.

The chain recombines TRBV15 with TRBJ2-3, with D uncertain. The V gene's germline CDR1 is LNHNV and CDR2 YYDKDF (reference sequence). V lost 4 bases and J lost 2, with 16 bases in between. The CDR3 length is 16 residues. CDR3 protein: CATSMRDNWPTDTQYF. The CDR3 nucleotides are TGTGCCACCAGCATGAGAGATAACTGGCCCACAGATACGCAGTATTTT. The complete variable domain, with remaining parts taken from reference TRBV15 and TRBJ2-3, reads DAMVIQNPRYQVTQFGKPVTLSCSQTLNHNVMYWYQQKSSQAPKLLFHYYDKDFNNEADTPDNFQSRRPNTSFCFLDIRSPGLGDTAMYLCATSMRDNWPTDTQYFGPGTRLTVL.

This clone occurred a few times. V usage is TRBV6-1 and J usage is TRBJ1-2; D is possibly TRBD1 (6 bases). The CDR3 length is 13 residues. Germline CDR1 MNHNS, CDR2 SASEGT. V was cut by 1 base and J by 8 bases, with 11 bases left in between. The CDR3 DNA reads as TGTGCCAGCAGTGAAGGCACAGGGTGGGGCTACACCTTC. Protein sequence: CASSEGTGWGYTF.

The rearrangement uses TRBV29-1 and TRBJ1-2, with TRBD1 identical over 12 bases. The CDR3 spans 14 residues. With 3 bases clipped from V and 7 bases from J, the junction kept 6 bases outside the gene matches. Per germline, CDR1 SQVTM and CDR2 ANQGSEA. CDR3 nucleotide sequence: TGCAGCGTTGACCGGGACAGGGGGCGCGGTGGCTACACCTTC. Translating it yields CSVDRDRGRGGYTF.

CDR3 DNA: TGTGCCAGCAGTTTATCGTGGGACAGGGCCCACTATGGCTACACCTTC. Amino acids: CASSLSWDRAHYGYTF. The rearrangement joins TRBV27 to TRBJ1-2; 9 bases are shared with TRBD1. CDR1 and CDR2 (germline): MNHEY, SMNVEV (reference sequence). This CDR3 is built from 16 residues. V lost 0 bases to trimming and J lost 3 bases; unmatched junction nucleotides: 5.

The chain links TRBV29-1 to TRBJ2-7; a possible D gene is TRBD1 (5 bases). Germline V gene sequence: CDR1 SQVTM, CDR2 ANQGSEA. The CDR3 has 13 amino acids. The V end lost 5 bases, the J end lost 2 bases, and 13 bases lay between the germline ends. In nucleotides, the CDR3 is TGCAGCGTTTCGACGACAGATACCTACGAGCAGTACTTC. Residues: CSVSTTDTYEQYF.

The V gene is TRBV2, the J gene TRBJ1-4, with D possibly being TRBD1 (5 bases). Germline CDR1 SNHLY, CDR2 FYNNEI. The CDR3 spans 14 residues. Trimming stripped 2 bases from V and 8 bases from J, with 12 bases between. The CDR3 spells CASSELSQGEKLFF. The DNA of the CDR3 is TGTGCCAGCAGTGAATTATCCCAGGGAGAAAAACTGTTTTTT.

This sequence joins TRBV30 and TRBJ2-7; a possible D gene is TRBD1 (6 bases). CDR1 and CDR2 (germline): GTSNPN, SVGIG (reference sequence). Deletions cut 0 bases from V and 5 bases from J, with 8 bases between. The CDR3 is made up of 12 amino acids. CDR3 DNA sequence: TGTGCCTGGAGTGTACAGGGCCACGAGCAGTACTTC. Amino acid sequence: CAWSVQGHEQYF.

The chain is built from TRBV5-1 and TRBJ2-5; TRBD2 aligns across 8 bases. The CDR3 is 17 residues long. Germline V CDR1 and CDR2: SGHRS, YFSETQ. After removal of 7 bases from V and 2 bases from J, the junction contained 16 bases not matched to a gene. The CDR3 coding sequence is TGCGCCAGCTCGAGATCCATAACTAGCGGTATACAAGAGACCCAGTACTTC. It specifies CASSRSITSGIQETQYF. Filled out from reference TRBV5-1 and TRBJ2-5, the complete variable domain reads KAGVTQTPRYLIKTRGQQVTLSCSPISGHRSVSWYQQTPGQGLQFLFEYFSETQRNKGNFPGRFSGRQFSNSRSEMNVSTLELGDSALYLCASSRSITSGIQETQYFGPGTRLLVL.

In this sample, this clone turned up once. The chain recombines TRBV4-2 with TRBJ1-4; no clear D gene. Between the trimmed V and J ends, which lost 4 bases and 0 bases, there was a span of 9 bases. The germline V gene encodes CDR1 LGHNA and CDR2 YNFKEQ. This CDR3 spans 15 amino acids. CDR3 sequence: CASSLSGTTNEKLFF. CDR3 DNA: TGTGCCAGCAGCCTTTCCGGGACAACTAATGAAAAACTGTTTTTT.

This chain uses TRBV27 with TRBJ2-3, with a possible D match to TRBD2 (6 bases). This CDR3 is 16 amino acids long. V was shortened by 5 bases and J by 1 base, with 16 bases between the two germline ends. The germline V gene has CDR1 MNHEY and CDR2 SMNVEV (reference sequence). As DNA, the CDR3 is TGTGCCAGCAGTGCACGCCTGCGGGGTCGCACAGATACGCAGTATTTT. This encodes CASSARLRGRTDTQYF.

This rearrangement joins TRBV9 to TRBJ2-1, with 7 bases lining up with TRBD2. The ends lost 2 bases at V and 4 bases at J; junction bases unmatched: 6. Germline-derived CDR1 and CDR2 are SGDLS and YYNGEE. This CDR3 has 15 residues. In nucleotides, the CDR3 is TGTGCCAGCAGCGTCGTTGCGGGGGTTTACAATGAGCAGTTCTTC. It is translated as CASSVVAGVYNEQFF.

This chain uses TRBV4-1 with TRBJ1-5; unclear D gene. The length of the CDR3 is 14 residues. Deletions cut 0 bases from V and 5 bases from J, with 8 bases between. From germline, CDR1 is MGHRA and CDR2 YSYEKL. CDR3 coding DNA: TGCGCCAGCAGCCAAGATCAAGGGTATCAGCCCCAGCATTTT. Residues: CASSQDQGYQPQHF.

The chain links TRBV6-1 to TRBJ1-6; D may be TRBD1 (5 bases). With 2 bases removed from V and 7 bases from J, the gap between germline ends came to 9 bases. Germline-derived CDR1 and CDR2 are MNHNS and SASEGT. The CDR3 runs 14 residues. For the CDR3, the DNA is TGTGCCAGCAGTGAAAGACAGAGCAATTCACCCCTCCACTTT. Protein sequence: CASSERQSNSPLHF.

The chain links TRBV5-6 to TRBJ2-3, with D hard to call. Trimming removed 2 bases at V and 6 bases at J, with 16 bases between. The CDR3 contains 15 residues. Germline assignment: CDR1 SGHDT and CDR2 YYEEEE. In DNA, the CDR3 is TGTGCCAGCAGCTTTAGAACGGCGCGTTCGGATACGCAGTATTTT. It specifies CASSFRTARSDTQYF.

A word on this clone: No DNA is shown, since the ends of the CDR3 on it are uncertain; the CDR3 is the one TCRdb lists. The CDR3 spells CASSSYRCSPTDTQYF. The chain combines TRBV21-1 with TRBJ2-3; the table calls TRBD1, which could not be checked here. TRBV21-1 is a listed pseudogene. A total of 16 residues make up the CDR3, ends included.

V is TRBV19 and J is TRBJ2-3; TRBD2 agrees at 8 bases. Germline values: CDR1 LNHDA, CDR2 SQIVND (reference sequence). The length of the CDR3 is 18 residues. With 3 bases clipped from V and 3 bases from J, the junction kept 14 bases outside the gene matches. CDR3: CASSITSFREGRTDTQYF. The CDR3 coding sequence is TGTGCCAGTAGTATTACCAGTTTTCGGGAGGGCCGGACAGATACGCAGTATTTT.

This clone came up a few times. This chain uses TRBV7-2 with TRBJ1-5; D is unclear. CDR1 is SGHTA and CDR2 is FQGNSA in the germline V gene. The CDR3 runs to 15 residues. Between the trimmed V and J ends, which lost 3 bases and 0 bases, there was a span of 9 bases. Written as DNA, the CDR3 is TGTGCCAGCAGCTTCCACATAGATAGCAATCAGCCCCAGCATTTT. It specifies CASSFHIDSNQPQHF. Full variable domain (missing parts from reference TRBV7-2 and TRBJ1-5): GAGVSQSPSNKVTEKGKDVELRCDPISGHTALYWYRQSLGQGLEFLIYFQGNSAPDKSGLPSDRFSAERTGGSVSTLTIQRTQQEDSAVYLCASSFHIDSNQPQHFGDGTRLSIL.

This rearrangement joins TRBV11-2 to TRBJ2-3; the D gene is possibly TRBD2 (6 bases). The germline V and J ends were trimmed by 2 bases and 3 bases, with 21 bases remaining between them. This CDR3 has 18 amino acids. CDR1 and CDR2 from the germline V gene are SGHAT and FQNNGV. The CDR3 sequence: CASSLRLWGTRGTDTQYF. The CDR3, as DNA: TGTGCCAGCAGCTTAAGGTTATGGGGTACCCGGGGGACAGATACGCAGTATTTT. The whole variable domain, filled in from reference TRBV11-2 and TRBJ2-3, reads EAGVAQSPRYKIIEKRQSVAFWCNPISGHATLYWYQQILGQGPKLLIQFQNNGVVDDSQLPKDRFSAERLKGVDSTLKIQPAKLEDSAVYLCASSLRLWGTRGTDTQYFGPGTRLTVL.

The chain joins TRBV7-2 to TRBJ2-7; TRBD2 might be the D (5 bases). This CDR3 has 14 amino acids. Per germline, CDR1 SGHTA and CDR2 FQGNSA. Between the trimmed V and J ends, which lost 0 bases and 3 bases, there was a span of 9 bases. The CDR3 here is CASSLAGSSYEQYF. In DNA form, the CDR3 reads TGTGCCAGCAGCTTAGCAGGGAGTAGCTACGAGCAGTACTTC.

This clone was counted a few times. V and J are TRBV7-2 and TRBJ1-6; D gene unclear. The V gene lost 1 base and the J gene lost 9 bases, with 16 bases spanning the gap. Per the germline V gene, CDR1 is SGHTA and CDR2 is FQGNSA. The CDR3 is 16 residues long. CDR3 region: CASSLGRGDGTSPLHF. CDR3 DNA: TGTGCCAGCAGCTTAGGGCGCGGCGACGGCACTTCACCCCTCCACTTT. The complete variable domain, with remaining parts taken from reference TRBV7-2 and TRBJ1-6, reads GAGVSQSPSNKVTEKGKDVELRCDPISGHTALYWYRQSLGQGLEFLIYFQGNSAPDKSGLPSDRFSAERTGGSVSTLTIQRTQQEDSAVYLCASSLGRGDGTSPLHFGNGTRLTVT.

The chain uses TRBV7-2 and TRBJ1-2, with 10 bases fitting TRBD1. Germline lookup yields CDR1 SGHTA and CDR2 FQGNSA. V was pared by 6 bases and J by 8 bases, with 3 bases of the junction left unmatched. The CDR3 spans 12 residues. The CDR3 here is CASSWDRGGYTF. The DNA for the CDR3 is TGTGCCAGCAGTTGGGACAGGGGCGGCTACACCTTC.

CDR3 DNA sequence: TGTGCCAGCAGCTTATACCGGGGTGGGAATGAGCAGTTCTTC. It translates to CASSLYRGGNEQFF. The V gene is TRBV11-2, the J gene TRBJ2-1; D possibly corresponds to TRBD2 (5 bases). CDR1 SGHAT and CDR2 FQNNGV come from the germline V gene. The CDR3 is 14 amino acids. V was clipped by 2 bases and J by 7 bases, with 12 bases between them.

This clone has a handful of counts. The chain carries TRBV2 and TRBJ1-2; a weak D match, TRBD1 (5 bases). CDR1 is SNHLY and CDR2 is FYNNEI in the germline V gene. The CDR3 runs 12 residues. The ends were cut back, 7 bases at V and 8 bases at J, with 14 bases in the middle. Here the CDR3 DNA reads TGTGCCAGCATGGGGACGGCCTTGGGCTACACCTTC. Translation gives CASMGTALGYTF.

The chain uses TRBV25-1 and TRBJ1-2; 7 nucleotides line up with TRBD1. The germline V gene encodes CDR1 MGHDK and CDR2 SYGVNS. V lost 4 bases to trimming and J lost 0 bases; unmatched junction nucleotides: 5. This CDR3 is built from 15 residues. The CDR3 reads CASSGRDSTNYGYTF. The DNA for the CDR3 is TGTGCCAGCAGTGGACGGGACAGTACTAACTATGGCTACACCTTC.